What follows are 13 T cell receptor beta chains derived from one specimen sequenced in a study of T cells in Graves' hyperthyroidism and ophthalmopathy. From RNA transcripts, TCR beta CDR3 regions were amplified. A first-round RT-PCR of the TCR CDR3 used the HTBI primer set. Using its own MiXCR run on the multiplex PCR reads, TCRdb lists one record per CDR3 protein. Found here are approximately 400,000 distinct CDR3 sequences, roughly 14% of them singletons; the top ten hold around 19%. Sequencing used blood. The source is a woman aged 25 to 45 with Graves' ophthalmopathy.

This clonotype has a single count. The V gene is TRBV11-1, the J gene TRBJ2-4, with 9 bases matching TRBD1. Germline assignment: CDR1 SGHAT and CDR2 FQDESV (reference sequence). V was pared by 8 bases and J by 3 bases, with 8 bases of the junction left unmatched. This CDR3 is built from 15 residues. CDR3 sequence: CASGGQGLVKNIQYF. CDR3 sequence (DNA): TGTGCCAGCGGGGGACAGGGTCTGGTCAAAAACATTCAGTACTTC.

Many counts were recorded for this clonotype. The chain employs TRBV28 and TRBJ2-7; no definite D call. This CDR3 comprises 14 residues. Germline loops: CDR1 MDHEN, CDR2 SYDVKM. V was cut by 8 bases and J by 5 bases, with 19 bases left in between. CDR3 in amino acids: CASGSLSSHNEQYF. The CDR3 DNA is TGTGCCAGCGGCAGCCTCTCCAGCCACAACGAGCAGTACTTC.

In this sample, this clonotype turned up a few times. This chain connects TRBV7-8 to TRBJ2-1; 7 positions match TRBD1. CDR3 length: 16 amino acids. The junction had 13 bases not matched to a gene; V was cut back by 5 bases and J by 6 bases. CDR1 and CDR2 from the germline V gene are SGHVS and FQNEAQ. CDR3 coding DNA: TGTGCCAGCAGCCCACTCCAGGGACAGACTTTCAATGAGCAGTTCTTC. Protein: CASSPLQGQTFNEQFF.

In its sample, this clonotype was seen many times. J is TRBJ2-1 and V is TRBV12-3 or TRBV12-4; 8 bases are a match to TRBD1. There are 15 residues in the CDR3. Unmatched junction bases numbered 9, after V lost 6 bases and J lost 5 bases. The CDR3 protein is CASSTRTGTNNEQFF. DNA of the CDR3: TGTGCCAGCAGCACACGGACAGGGACGAACAATGAGCAGTTCTTC.

This clonotype was counted ten times or more. V gene TRBV28 combines with J gene TRBJ2-1; TRBD1 matches 7 bases. V lost 5 bases, J lost 10 bases, and 5 bases stayed unmatched. The CDR3 is 12 amino acids. CDR1 is MDHEN and CDR2 is SYDVKM in the germline V gene. CDR3 region: CASSLYRGEQFF. CDR3 DNA: TGTGCCAGCAGTCTCTACAGGGGCGAGCAGTTCTTC.

CDR3 sequence reads: CASSPWDRVGTEAFF. The CDR3 bases are TGTGCCAGCAGCCCCTGGGACAGGGTGGGCACTGAAGCTTTCTTT. The chain combines TRBV7-9 with TRBJ1-1; 9 nucleotides line up with TRBD1. Germline V lookup: CDR1 SEHNR, CDR2 FQNEAQ (reference sequence). The J segment lost 4 bases and the V segment lost 5 bases, leaving 8 bases of the junction unmatched. The CDR3 is made up of 15 amino acids.

V gene TRBV6-1 combines with J gene TRBJ1-4; D is uncertain. The germline V gene has CDR1 MNHNS and CDR2 SASEGT. The ends were cut back, 2 bases at V and 5 bases at J, with 9 bases in the middle. The CDR3 runs to 14 residues. The CDR3 loop is CASSEFPGNEKLFF. Here the CDR3 DNA reads TGTGCCAGCAGTGAATTTCCGGGGAATGAAAAACTGTTTTTT.

The table lists this clonotype with a few counts. The chain carries TRBV29-1 and TRBJ2-6; a weak D match, TRBD2 (5 bases). Germline CDR1 and CDR2: SQVTM and ANQGSEA. V lost 1 base and J 0 bases, leaving 16 bases between the germline ends. The CDR3 spans 18 residues. CDR3 sequence: CSVEVLADDYSGANVLTF. The CDR3 bases are TGCAGCGTTGAAGTTCTGGCAGATGACTACTCTGGGGCCAACGTCCTGACTTTC.

This clonotype was seen many times. The chain joins TRBV28 to TRBJ2-7; D unclear. Germline CDR1 MDHEN, CDR2 SYDVKM. The CDR3 extends over 12 amino acids. V dropped 10 bases and J dropped 0 bases, with 10 bases sitting between them. CDR3 residues: CATALLSYEQYF. CDR3 nucleotides: TGTGCCACCGCCCTCCTCTCCTACGAGCAGTACTTC.

This clonotype has at least ten counts. The chain has TRBV6-1 and TRBJ1-1; maybe TRBD1 (5 bases). Germline values: CDR1 MNHNS, CDR2 SASEGT. There are 12 residues in the CDR3. Trimming took 6 bases from V and 5 from J, leaving 10 bases between them. CDR3 nucleotides: TGTGCCAGCAGCGTCTGGGGGACTGAAGCTTTCTTT. It specifies CASSVWGTEAFF.

This clonotype was found many times. The rearrangement links TRBV7-3 to TRBJ2-1, with 7 bases that match TRBD1. Germline values: CDR1 SGHTA, CDR2 FQGTGA. J was trimmed by 6 bases and V by 2 bases; bases with no gene match: 4. This CDR3 contains 14 residues. CDR3 amino acids: CASSLGAGGNEQFF. CDR3 nucleotides: TGTGCCAGCAGCTTAGGGGCAGGGGGCAATGAGCAGTTCTTC.

This clonotype has at least ten counts. The rearrangement joins TRBV20-1 to TRBJ1-1, with 10 bases aligning to TRBD1. CDR3 length equals 13 residues. Germline values: CDR1 DFQATT, CDR2 SNEGSKA (reference sequence). The CDR3 coding sequence is TGCAGCTTTATCCGGGACAGGGGCACTGAAGCTTTCTTT. Encoded protein: CSFIRDRGTEAFF.

Note on this clonotype: This may be a read error, as it is one base from a much larger clone. This chain joins TRBV30 and TRBJ2-2, with D possibly matching TRBD1 (6 bases). Trimming removed 5 bases at V and 2 bases at J, with 12 bases between. This CDR3 has 14 residues. Germline CDR1 and CDR2: GTSNPN and SVGIG (reference sequence). CDR3 DNA: TGTGCCTGGGCCCCGGACAGTAACACCGGGGAGCTGTTTTTT. Translation: CAWAPDSNTGELFF.